This passage covers 26 T cell receptor beta chains from one sample sequenced in a study of control samples from healthy donors and cancer patients. Assay used: immunoSEQ multiplex PCR; TCRdb lists only in-frame clones, some missing. The sample has 150,000 or so clones; about 94% are singletons. Sequencing used blood. The receptors originated from a man aged 40-49 years in good health.

The chain carries TRBV5-1 and TRBJ2-1; TRBD2 matches at 11 bases. The germline V gene encodes CDR1 SGHRS and CDR2 YFSETQ. V gave up 3 bases and J gave up 4 bases; unmatched junction bases: 0. CDR3 length equals 14 residues. The CDR3 is CASSSSGGYNEQFF. The CDR3 DNA sequence: TGCGCCAGCAGCTCTAGCGGGGGGTACAATGAGCAGTTCTTC.

The chain uses TRBV27 and TRBJ1-1; perhaps TRBD1 as D (6 bases). The CDR3 has 14 residues. Germline V gene sequence: CDR1 MNHEY, CDR2 SMNVEV (reference sequence). Trimming took off 4 bases at V and 0 bases at J, with 9 bases between the two ends. The CDR3 DNA is TGTGCCAGCAGTTCGGGGGGGCTGAACACTGAAGCTTTCTTT. It yields the protein CASSSGGLNTEAFF.

The J gene is TRBJ2-5, the V gene TRBV5-4; no definite D call. Germline V gene data show CDR1 as SGHNT and CDR2 as YYREEE (reference sequence). Trimming left V 3 bases short and J 5 bases short, with 5 bases between. CDR3 length: 11 residues. CDR3 DNA: TGTGCCAGCAGCTCGCGGGAGACCCAGTACTTC. Translation: CASSSRETQYF. Full variable domain (rest looked up from reference TRBV5-4 and TRBJ2-5): ETGVTQSPTHLIKTRGQQVTLRCSSQSGHNTVSWYQQALGQGPQFIFQYYREEENGRGNFPPRFSGLQFPNYSSELNVNALELDDSALYLCASSSRETQYFGPGTRLLVL.

This chain joins TRBV19 and TRBJ2-7, with 7 bases fitting TRBD1. J gave up 6 bases and V 6 bases, and 2 bases lay outside the gene matches. CDR3 length: 11 amino acids. Germline CDR1 is LNHDA and CDR2 is SQIVND (reference sequence). The CDR3 coding sequence is TGTGCCAGTAGCGACAGGGTCGAGCAGTACTTC. Translation: CASSDRVEQYF.

V and J are TRBV4-1 and TRBJ1-4; no reliable D call. The CDR3 sequence is 13 residues long. V was clipped by 4 bases and J by 8 bases, with 11 bases between them. Germline assignment: CDR1 MGHRA and CDR2 YSYEKL. The CDR3 DNA reads as TGCGCCAGCAGCCCTACGAGGTGGGAAAAACTGTTTTTT. Protein sequence: CASSPTRWEKLFF.

V and J are TRBV6-1 and TRBJ1-4; possibly TRBD1 for D (5 bases). Trimming pared 3 bases from V and 8 bases from J, leaving 7 bases between. The CDR3 loop spans 12 amino acids. The V gene's germline CDR1 is MNHNS and CDR2 SASEGT. The CDR3 nucleotides read TGTGCCAGCAGTGATTGGGGGGAAAAACTGTTTTTT. It encodes CASSDWGEKLFF.

The chain uses TRBV19 and TRBJ1-2; weak D call: TRBD1 (5 bases). Trimming took off 1 base at V and 4 bases at J, with 7 bases between the two ends. Germline-derived CDR1 and CDR2 are LNHDA and SQIVND (reference sequence). The CDR3 loop spans 13 amino acids. This chain's CDR3 is CASSIGGTYGYTF. As DNA, the CDR3 is TGTGCCAGTAGTATAGGGGGGACCTATGGCTACACCTTC. The variable domain in full, completed from reference TRBV19 and TRBJ1-2, reads DGGITQSPKYLFRKEGQNVTLSCEQNLNHDAMYWYRQDPGQGLRLIYYSQIVNDFQKGDIAEGYSVSREKKESFPLTVTSAQKNPTAFYLCASSIGGTYGYTFGSGTRLTVV.

The chain's CDR3 is CASSRGQGGGELFF. CDR3 DNA sequence: TGCGCCAGCAGCCGAGGACAGGGGGGCGGGGAGCTGTTTTTT. This chain uses TRBV5-1 with TRBJ2-2; 10 bases are shared with TRBD1. Germline CDR1 is SGHRS and CDR2 is YFSETQ. The CDR3 consists of 14 residues. The V segment lost 4 bases and the J segment 7 bases; nucleotides outside the gene matches: 4. Full variable domain (remainder filled in from reference TRBV5-1 and TRBJ2-2): KAGVTQTPRYLIKTRGQQVTLSCSPISGHRSVSWYQQTPGQGLQFLFEYFSETQRNKGNFPGRFSGRQFSNSRSEMNVSTLELGDSALYLCASSRGQGGGELFFGEGSRLTVL.

The chain recombines TRBV6-5 with TRBJ2-5; the D gene is possibly TRBD2 (6 bases). Germline V gene sequence: CDR1 MNHEY, CDR2 SVGAGI. The CDR3 spans 13 residues. V dropped 5 bases and J dropped 4 bases, with 11 bases sitting between them. The CDR3 here is CASSRDSTETQYF. CDR3 coding DNA: TGTGCCAGCAGTAGGGACTCCACAGAGACCCAGTACTTC.

The genes are TRBV5-1 and TRBJ1-2, with unresolved D. CDR3 length equals 12 residues. Germline values: CDR1 SGHRS, CDR2 YFSETQ. The V end lost 0 bases, the J end lost 10 bases, and 10 bases lay between the germline ends. The CDR3 DNA sequence: TGCGCCAGCAGCTTGGGAATGGAATTCTACACCTTC. Translation gives CASSLGMEFYTF.

The chain combines TRBV7-9 with TRBJ1-1, with D possibly matching TRBD1 (5 bases). Per germline, CDR1 SEHNR and CDR2 FQNEAQ (reference sequence). CDR3 length: 14 amino acids. V lost 4 bases and J 0 bases, leaving 9 bases between the germline ends. The CDR3 is CASSSTVMNTEAFF. As DNA, the CDR3 is TGTGCCAGCAGCTCGACAGTCATGAACACTGAAGCTTTCTTT.

This clone came up once. CDR3: CSVPGATEAFF. Here the CDR3 DNA reads TGCAGCGTGCCGGGGGCCACTGAAGCTTTCTTT. V gene TRBV29-1 combines with J gene TRBJ1-1; weak D call: TRBD1 (6 bases). Germline-derived CDR1 and CDR2 are SQVTM and ANQGSEA. The CDR3 contains 11 residues. V was clipped by 6 bases and J by 4 bases, with 9 bases between them.

The genes are TRBV5-1 and TRBJ2-7, with 8 bases fitting TRBD2. The CDR3 covers 15 residues. Germline V gene sequence: CDR1 SGHRS, CDR2 YFSETQ. The V and J ends lost 4 bases and 3 bases, in that order; junction bases with no gene match: 9. The CDR3, as DNA: TGCGCCAGCAGCGCAGAACGGGGGGGCCGCTACGAGCAGTACTTC. Protein product: CASSAERGGRYEQYF.

CDR3: CASSPDRIGYTF. CDR3 bases: TGTGCCAGCAGCCCGGACAGGATTGGCTACACCTTC. The chain combines TRBV5-8 with TRBJ1-2; TRBD1 agrees at 7 bases. The CDR3 runs 12 residues. Germline CDR1 reads SGHTS; CDR2 reads YDEGEE. The junction had 4 bases not matched to a gene; V was cut back by 4 bases and J by 7 bases. Together with reference TRBV5-8 and TRBJ1-2, the CDR3 gives the full variable domain: EAGVTQSPTHLIKTRGQQATLRCSPISGHTSVYWYQQALGLGLQFLLWYDEGEERNRGNFPPRFSGRQFPNYSSELNVNALELEDSALYLCASSPDRIGYTFGSGTRLTVV.

V is TRBV19 and J is TRBJ1-2, with no clear D. This CDR3 spans 18 amino acids. The ends were cut back, 2 bases at V and 2 bases at J, with 21 bases in the middle. Germline CDR1 reads LNHDA; CDR2 reads SQIVND (reference sequence). The CDR3 protein is CASSILSLGREQNYGYTF. The CDR3 DNA sequence: TGTGCCAGTAGTATATTATCTTTAGGGAGGGAACAGAACTATGGCTACACCTTC.

The V call is TRBV7-9, the J call TRBJ2-7; D not resolved. The ends were cut back, 1 base at V and 0 bases at J, with 13 bases in the middle. Germline lookup yields CDR1 SEHNR and CDR2 FQNEAQ (reference sequence). This CDR3 has 16 residues. In DNA form, the CDR3 reads TGTGCCAGCAGCTTAGGGGCAGGTCTAAGCTCCTACGAGCAGTACTTC. Encoded protein: CASSLGAGLSSYEQYF. Using reference TRBV7-9 and TRBJ2-7 for the parts outside the CDR3, the full variable domain is DTGVSQNPRHKITKRGQNVTFRCDPISEHNRLYWYRQTLGQGPEFLTYFQNEAQLEKSRLLSDRFSAERPKGSFSTLEIQRTEQGDSAMYLCASSLGAGLSSYEQYFGPGTRLTVT.

The chain joins TRBV28 to TRBJ2-7; possibly TRBD1 for D (5 bases). CDR1 is MDHEN and CDR2 is SYDVKM in the germline V gene. V gave up 5 bases and J gave up 4 bases, with 9 bases separating them. This CDR3 comprises 12 residues. The CDR3 here is CASSPRQYEQYF. As DNA, the CDR3 is TGTGCCAGCAGTCCCAGACAGTACGAGCAGTACTTC.

The chain has TRBV15 and TRBJ1-4; 7 nucleotides match TRBD1. Germline assignment: CDR1 LNHNV and CDR2 YYDKDF (reference sequence). Trimming at V came to 4 bases and at J to 14 bases, leaving 13 bases not matched to a gene. The CDR3 consists of 14 residues. CDR3 residues: CATSTRDSRKTLFF. The CDR3 DNA reads TGTGCCACCAGCACCCGGGACAGCAGAAAAACTCTGTTTTTT.

This chain links TRBV18 with TRBJ1-5; D is unclear. From germline, CDR1 is KGHSH and CDR2 LQKENI. The CDR3 length is 14 residues. V gave up 2 bases and J gave up 5 bases, with 10 bases separating them. This CDR3 reads CASSPSPHDQPQHF. The CDR3 bases are TGTGCCAGCTCACCATCACCTCATGATCAGCCCCAGCATTTT.

This clone was detected only once. J is TRBJ2-5 and V is TRBV7-3; 15 bases are a match to TRBD2. This CDR3 spans 15 amino acids. J lost 4 bases, V lost 5 bases, and 2 bases had no gene match. Germline V gives CDR1 SGHTA, CDR2 FQGTGA. The CDR3 nucleotides are TGTGCCAGCAGCCCGGGACTAGCGGGGGGAGAGACCCAGTACTTC. It codes for CASSPGLAGGETQYF. Drawing the rest from reference TRBV7-3 and TRBJ2-5, the complete variable domain is GAGVSQTPSNKVTEKGKYVELRCDPISGHTALYWYRQSLGQGPEFLIYFQGTGAADDSGLPNDRFFAVRPEGSVSTLKIQRTERGDSAVYLCASSPGLAGGETQYFGPGTRLLVL.

This clone was counted a single time. The chain couples TRBV19 to TRBJ2-1; TRBD1 aligns across 9 bases. The ends lost 4 bases at V and 4 bases at J; junction bases unmatched: 5. The length of the CDR3 is 15 residues. The V gene's germline CDR1 is LNHDA and CDR2 SQIVND (reference sequence). CDR3 sequence: CASSTTGGPYNEQFF. CDR3 bases: TGTGCCAGTAGTACGACAGGGGGGCCGTACAATGAGCAGTTCTTC.

The J gene is TRBJ1-1, the V gene TRBV5-1; D possibly corresponds to TRBD1 (6 bases). The germline V and J ends were trimmed by 0 bases and 4 bases, with 16 bases remaining between them. This CDR3 spans 16 amino acids. Germline CDR1 SGHRS, CDR2 YFSETQ. Here the CDR3 DNA reads TGCGCCAGCAGCTTGGGGGCAGGGGCTCTTGGCACTGAAGCTTTCTTT. Residues: CASSLGAGALGTEAFF.

This chain uses TRBV10-1 with TRBJ2-2; 14 bases match TRBD2. V dropped 0 bases and J dropped 5; count of bases not matched to a gene: 5. The CDR3 length is 18 residues. Germline-derived CDR1 and CDR2 are WNHNN and SYGVQD (reference sequence). The CDR3 DNA sequence: TGCGCCAGCAGTGAGTCGGGACTAGCGGGGGAAAAAACCGGGGAGCTGTTTTTT. Translated: CASSESGLAGEKTGELFF.

CDR3: CASSVGLAGGDLQETQYF. The CDR3 DNA reads TGTGCCAGCAGCGTAGGGTTAGCGGGGGGCGACCTCCAAGAGACCCAGTACTTC. This sequence joins TRBV9 and TRBJ2-5; 10 bases line up with TRBD2. The CDR3 is made up of 18 amino acids. The germline V gene has CDR1 SGDLS and CDR2 YYNGEE. V lost 0 bases, J lost 1 base, and 9 bases stayed unmatched.

As for this clone: The same CDR3 is also encoded by other DNA sequences in this sample. The chain carries TRBV6-2 or TRBV6-3 and TRBJ2-7; TRBD1 matches at 9 bases. V was clipped by 4 bases and J by 2 bases; unmatched bases: 6. The CDR3 covers 15 residues. CDR1 and CDR2 from the germline V gene are MNHEY and SVGEGT. The chain's CDR3 is CASSSAGTGTYEQYF. The CDR3, as DNA: TGTGCCAGCAGTTCAGCCGGGACAGGGACCTACGAGCAGTACTTC.

The chain has TRBV28 and TRBJ2-7; no definite D call. The CDR3 sequence is 12 residues long. Germline V lookup: CDR1 MDHEN, CDR2 SYDVKM. Trimming took off 3 bases at V and 2 bases at J, with 5 bases between the two ends. Here the CDR3 reads CASSFRTYEQYF. CDR3 bases: TGTGCCAGCAGTTTCAGGACCTACGAGCAGTACTTC.